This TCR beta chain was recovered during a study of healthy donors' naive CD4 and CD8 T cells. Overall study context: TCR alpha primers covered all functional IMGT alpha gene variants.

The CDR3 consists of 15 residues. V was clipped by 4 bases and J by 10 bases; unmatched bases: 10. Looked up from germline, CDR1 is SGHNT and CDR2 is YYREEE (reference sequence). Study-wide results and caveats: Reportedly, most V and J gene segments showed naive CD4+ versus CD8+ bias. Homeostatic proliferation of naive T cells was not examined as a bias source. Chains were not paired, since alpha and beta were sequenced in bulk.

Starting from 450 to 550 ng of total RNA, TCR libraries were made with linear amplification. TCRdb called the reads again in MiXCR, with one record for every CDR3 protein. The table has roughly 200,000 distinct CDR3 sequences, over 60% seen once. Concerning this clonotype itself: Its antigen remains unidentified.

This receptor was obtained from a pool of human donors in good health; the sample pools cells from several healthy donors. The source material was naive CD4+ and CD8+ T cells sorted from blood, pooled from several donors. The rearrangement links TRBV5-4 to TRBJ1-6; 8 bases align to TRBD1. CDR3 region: CASSPQPGQVSPLHF. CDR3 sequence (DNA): TGTGCCAGCAGCCCTCAACCGGGACAGGTATCACCCCTCCACTTT.